A selection of T cell receptor beta chains follows, all from one sample in a study of blood T cell repertoires in COVID-19. This table comes from immunoSEQ multiplex PCR, and its TCRdb copy is limited to in-frame clones, with some not included. The profile shows 140,000 or so clones, roughly 80% of them singletons. The material sequenced was PBMCs or T cells enriched from blood (not recorded which). The receptor source for this set is a woman aged 18-29 years who had been exposed to COVID-19. CDR3s include the opening cysteine and the closing phenylalanine or tryptophan. Each record gives: J gene, V gene, D gene, clone size, CDR3 protein, CDR3 DNA. A D gene is named only where the DNA matches it firmly. Expanded clones get a size class; other rows say once, few or many, or leave the size out.

TRBJ2-7	TRBV10-3	-	-	CAISPGVLSSYEQYF	TGTGCCATCTCGCCGGGGGTTCTATCCTCCTACGAGCAGTACTTC
TRBJ1-6	TRBV11-2	TRBD1	few	CASSSSGTGWPPLHF	TGTGCCAGCAGCTCTTCCGGGACAGGGTGGCCACCCCTCCACTTT
TRBJ2-2	TRBV18	TRBD1	-	CASSPTGQVGNTGELFF	TGTGCCAGCTCACCAACGGGACAGGTTGGAAACACCGGGGAGCTGTTTTTT
TRBJ2-1	TRBV6-2/TRBV6-3	TRBD2	-	CASSWGAGEAVF	TGTGCCAGCAGTTGGGGAGCGGGAGAGGCGGTCTTC
TRBJ1-1	TRBV30	-	-	CAYNSYTEAFF	TGTGCCTATAACAGCTACACTGAAGCTTTCTTT
TRBJ2-7	TRBV29-1	TRBD1	-	CSVESGGGWEQYF	TGCAGCGTTGAGTCAGGGGGTGGATGGGAGCAGTACTTC
TRBJ2-7	TRBV29-1	-	once	CSVRQGSGNEQYF	TGCAGCGTTCGCCAGGGGTCTGGAAACGAGCAGTACTTC
TRBJ1-1	TRBV19	-	-	CASSRQGGTEAFF	TGTGCCAGTAGTCGGCAGGGTGGGACTGAAGCTTTCTTT
TRBJ2-1	TRBV5-8	-	-	CASTYQVYNEQFF	TGTGCCAGCACCTACCAAGTCTACAATGAGCAGTTCTTC
TRBJ2-1	TRBV5-1	TRBD2	-	CASSVRGGLASSYNEQFF	TGCGCCAGCAGCGTACGAGGGGGACTAGCGAGCTCCTACAATGAGCAGTTCTTC
TRBJ2-7	TRBV15	TRBD2	-	CATSSTAGGYEQYF	TGTGCCACCAGCTCAACAGCGGGAGGTTACGAGCAGTACTTC
TRBJ2-1	TRBV7-9	TRBD2	few	CASSLGLAVYNEQFF	TGTGCCAGCAGCTTGGGACTAGCGGTTTACAATGAGCAGTTCTTC
TRBJ1-5	TRBV4-1	-	-	CASSQGTVQGPQHF	TGCGCCAGCAGCCAGGGTACCGTCCAGGGGCCCCAGCATTTT
TRBJ2-7	TRBV27	TRBD2	-	CASSFSGLAGYYEQYF	TGTGCCAGCAGTTTTTCGGGACTAGCGGGCTACTACGAGCAGTACTTC
TRBJ1-5	TRBV4-1	-	-	CASSQDSPLGGGRDQPQHF	TGCGCCAGCAGCCAAGATTCCCCTTTGGGAGGGGGAAGGGATCAGCCCCAGCATTTT
TRBJ2-7	TRBV7-2	TRBD1	-	CASTFNPSGTGGYEQYF	TGTGCCAGCACCTTTAACCCTTCCGGGACAGGGGGATACGAGCAGTACTTC
TRBJ2-1	TRBV27	TRBD2	-	CASRTRTSGHDNEQFF	TGTGCCAGCAGGACTAGGACTAGCGGGCATGACAATGAGCAGTTCTTC